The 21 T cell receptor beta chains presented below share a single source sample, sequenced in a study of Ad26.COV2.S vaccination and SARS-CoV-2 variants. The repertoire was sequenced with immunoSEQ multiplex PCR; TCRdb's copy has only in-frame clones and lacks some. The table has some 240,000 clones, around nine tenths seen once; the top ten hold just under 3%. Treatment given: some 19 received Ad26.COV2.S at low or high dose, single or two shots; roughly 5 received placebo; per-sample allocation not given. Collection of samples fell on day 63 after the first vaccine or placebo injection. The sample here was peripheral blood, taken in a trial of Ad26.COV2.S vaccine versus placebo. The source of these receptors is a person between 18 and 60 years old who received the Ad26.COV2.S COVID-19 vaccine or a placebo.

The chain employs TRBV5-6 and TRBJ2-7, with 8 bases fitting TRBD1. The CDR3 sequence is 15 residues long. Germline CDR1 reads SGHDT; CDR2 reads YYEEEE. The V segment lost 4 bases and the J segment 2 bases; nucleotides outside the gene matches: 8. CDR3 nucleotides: TGTGCCAGCAGCAAAAGACAGGGGCGGCCCTACGAGCAGTACGTC. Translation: CASSKRQGRPYEQYV.

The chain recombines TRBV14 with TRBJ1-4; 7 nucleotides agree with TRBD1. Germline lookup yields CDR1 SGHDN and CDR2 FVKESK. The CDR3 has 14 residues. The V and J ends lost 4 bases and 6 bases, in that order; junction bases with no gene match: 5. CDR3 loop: CASSPRGHDEKLFF. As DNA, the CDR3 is TGTGCCAGCAGCCCAAGGGGGCATGATGAAAAACTGTTTTTT.

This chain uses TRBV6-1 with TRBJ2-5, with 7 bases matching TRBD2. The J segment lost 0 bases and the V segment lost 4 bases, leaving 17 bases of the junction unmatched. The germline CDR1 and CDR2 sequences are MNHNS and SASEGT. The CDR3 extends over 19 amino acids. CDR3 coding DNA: TGTGCCAGCAGTGTCGGTATTGGGCTAGCGGAAACGTACCAAGAGACCCAGTACTTC. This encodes CASSVGIGLAETYQETQYF.

CDR3 sequence (DNA): TGTGCCAGCAGCTTTTTACTCTACAGGGGACAGAATGGCTACACCTTC. Translating gives CASSFLLYRGQNGYTF. The rearrangement links TRBV7-2 to TRBJ1-2; 7 bases agree with TRBD1. The CDR3 spans 16 residues. The V gene end was trimmed by 3 bases and the J gene end by 6 bases; junction bases not matched to a gene: 13. The germline CDR1 and CDR2 sequences are SGHTA and FQGNSA.

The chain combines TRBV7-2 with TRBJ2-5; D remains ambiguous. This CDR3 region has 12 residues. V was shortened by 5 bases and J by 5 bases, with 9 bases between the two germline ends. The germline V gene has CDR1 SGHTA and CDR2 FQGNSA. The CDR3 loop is CASSTQAETQYF. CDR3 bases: TGTGCCAGCAGCACCCAGGCGGAGACCCAGTACTTC.

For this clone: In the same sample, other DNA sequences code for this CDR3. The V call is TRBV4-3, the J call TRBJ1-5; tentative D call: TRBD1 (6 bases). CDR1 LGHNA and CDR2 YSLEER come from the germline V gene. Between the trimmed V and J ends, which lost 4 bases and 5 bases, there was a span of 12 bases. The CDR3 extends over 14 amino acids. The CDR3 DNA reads TGCGCCAGCAGCCCAGGACAGTTTGATCAGCCCCAGCATTTT. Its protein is CASSPGQFDQPQHF.

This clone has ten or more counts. DNA for the CDR3: TGTGCCAGCAGCCAAGTCAGGGCCGAGCAGTACTTC. Its protein product is CASSQVRAEQYF. The chain carries TRBV3-1 (or the pseudogene TRBV3-2) and TRBJ2-7, with D possibly TRBD1 on 5 matching bases. Germline V gene lookup returns CDR1 LGHDT and CDR2 YNNKEL (reference sequence). This CDR3 region has 12 residues. With 1 base removed from V and 6 bases from J, the gap between germline ends came to 7 bases.

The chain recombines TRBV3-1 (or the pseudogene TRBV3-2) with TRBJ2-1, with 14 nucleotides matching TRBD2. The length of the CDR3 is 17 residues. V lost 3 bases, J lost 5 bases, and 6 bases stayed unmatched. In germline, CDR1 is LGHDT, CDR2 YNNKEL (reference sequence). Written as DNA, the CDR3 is TGTGCCAGCAGCCAGGTACCGGGACTAGCGGGAGACAATGAGCAGTTCTTC. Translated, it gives CASSQVPGLAGDNEQFF.

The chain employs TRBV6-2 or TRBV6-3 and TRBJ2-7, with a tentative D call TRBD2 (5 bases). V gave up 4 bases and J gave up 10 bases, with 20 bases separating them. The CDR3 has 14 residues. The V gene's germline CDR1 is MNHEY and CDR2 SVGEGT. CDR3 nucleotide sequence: TGTGCCAGCAGTTCTTGGCGGGCGGTGGTTGACCAGTACTTC. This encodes CASSSWRAVVDQYF.

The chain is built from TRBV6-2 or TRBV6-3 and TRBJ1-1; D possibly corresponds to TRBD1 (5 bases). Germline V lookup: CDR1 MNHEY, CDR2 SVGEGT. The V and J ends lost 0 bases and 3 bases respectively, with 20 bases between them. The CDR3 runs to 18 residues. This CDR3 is CASSYSWTWRGVDTEAFF. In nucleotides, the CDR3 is TGTGCCAGCAGTTACTCCTGGACATGGAGGGGAGTGGACACTGAAGCTTTCTTT.

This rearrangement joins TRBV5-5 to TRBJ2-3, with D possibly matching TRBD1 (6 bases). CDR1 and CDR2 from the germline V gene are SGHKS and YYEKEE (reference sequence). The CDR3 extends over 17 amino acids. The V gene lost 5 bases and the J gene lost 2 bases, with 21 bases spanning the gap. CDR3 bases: TGTGCCAGCAGACGGACCGGGCCTATGGGGGCCACAGATACGCAGTATTTT. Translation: CASRRTGPMGATDTQYF.

The CDR3 DNA sequence: TGCGCCAGCAGCTTTGTGTGGGAAAGTAACACCGGGGAGCTGTTTTTT. Its translation: CASSFVWESNTGELFF. The chain has TRBV5-1 and TRBJ2-2; D unresolved. The CDR3 consists of 16 residues. Trimming pared 2 bases from V and 2 bases from J, leaving 13 bases between. The V gene's germline CDR1 is SGHRS and CDR2 YFSETQ.

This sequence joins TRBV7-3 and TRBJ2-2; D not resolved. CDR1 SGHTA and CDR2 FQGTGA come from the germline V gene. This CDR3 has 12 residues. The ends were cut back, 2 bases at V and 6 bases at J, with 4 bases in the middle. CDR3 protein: CASSLEAGELFF. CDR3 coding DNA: TGTGCCAGCAGCTTAGAGGCCGGGGAGCTGTTTTTT.

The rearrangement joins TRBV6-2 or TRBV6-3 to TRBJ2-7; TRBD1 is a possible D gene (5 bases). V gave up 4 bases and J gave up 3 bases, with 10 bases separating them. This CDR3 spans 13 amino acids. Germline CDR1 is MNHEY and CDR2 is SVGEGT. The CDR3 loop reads CASSWAGLYEQYV. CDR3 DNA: TGTGCCAGCAGTTGGGCAGGGCTCTACGAGCAGTACGTC.

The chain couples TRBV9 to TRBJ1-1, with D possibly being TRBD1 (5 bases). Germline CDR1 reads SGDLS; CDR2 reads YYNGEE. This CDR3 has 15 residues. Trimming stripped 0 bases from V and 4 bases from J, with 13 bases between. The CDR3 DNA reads TGTGCCAGCAGCGTAGCTCAGGGTATCGGCACTGAAGCTTTCTTT. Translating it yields CASSVAQGIGTEAFF.

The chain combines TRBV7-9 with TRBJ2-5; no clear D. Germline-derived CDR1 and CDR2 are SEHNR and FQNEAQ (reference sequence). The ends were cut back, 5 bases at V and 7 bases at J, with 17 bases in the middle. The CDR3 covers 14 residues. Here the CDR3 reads CASSPPGLVVTQYF. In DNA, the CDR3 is TGTGCCAGCAGCCCCCCTGGTCTAGTGGTGACCCAGTACTTC.

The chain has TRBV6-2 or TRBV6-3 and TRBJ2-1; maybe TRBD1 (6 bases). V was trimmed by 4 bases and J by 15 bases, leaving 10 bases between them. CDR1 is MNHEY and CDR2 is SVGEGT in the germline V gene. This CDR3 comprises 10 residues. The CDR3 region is CASSLGARFF. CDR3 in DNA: TGTGCCAGCAGTTTGGGGGCCCGGTTCTTC.

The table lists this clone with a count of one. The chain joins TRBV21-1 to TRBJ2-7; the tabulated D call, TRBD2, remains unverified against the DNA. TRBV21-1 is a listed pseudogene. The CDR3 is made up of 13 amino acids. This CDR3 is CASSSPRGYEQYV. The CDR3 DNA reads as TGTGCCAGCAGCAGCCCTCGGGGTTACGAGCAGTACGTC.

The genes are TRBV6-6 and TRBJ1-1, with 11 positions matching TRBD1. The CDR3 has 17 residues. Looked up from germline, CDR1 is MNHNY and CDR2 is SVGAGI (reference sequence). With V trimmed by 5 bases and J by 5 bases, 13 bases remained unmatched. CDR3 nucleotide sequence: TGTGCCAGCAGTCGGATGGGACAGGGGGTTCGAAAAACTGAAGCTTTCTTT. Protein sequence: CASSRMGQGVRKTEAFF.

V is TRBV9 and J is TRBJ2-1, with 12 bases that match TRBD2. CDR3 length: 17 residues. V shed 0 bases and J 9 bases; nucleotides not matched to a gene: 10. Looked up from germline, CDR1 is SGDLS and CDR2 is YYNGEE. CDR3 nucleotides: TGTGCCAGCAGCGTAGGACTAGCGGGGGCCCGAAATGGTGAGCAGTTCTTC. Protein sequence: CASSVGLAGARNGEQFF. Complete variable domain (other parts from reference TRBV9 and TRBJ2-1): DSGVTQTPKHLITATGQRVTLRCSPRSGDLSVYWYQQSLDQGLQFLIQYYNGEERAKGNILERFSAQQFPDLHSELNLSSLELGDSALYFCASSVGLAGARNGEQFFGPGTRLTVL.

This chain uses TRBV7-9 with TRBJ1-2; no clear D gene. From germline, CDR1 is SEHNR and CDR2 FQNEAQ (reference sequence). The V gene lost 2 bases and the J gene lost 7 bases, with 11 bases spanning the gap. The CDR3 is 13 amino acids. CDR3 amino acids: CASSLQAGGGYTF. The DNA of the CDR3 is TGTGCCAGCAGCTTACAGGCGGGTGGTGGCTACACCTTC.